These 10 T cell receptor beta chains were all obtained from the same sample, sequenced in a study of human T cells and chemical hapten exposure (dated by TCRdb to the early 2020s). The library came from RACE. Data came from a NextSeq 500. TCRdb trimmed the raw reads at Q25, called clones with MiXCR and kept productive beta chains. Each entry merges the rows of one CDR3 protein and shows their most common DNA and genes. The table for this sample lists around 42,000 distinct CDR3 sequences; roughly 9% of them were counted only once. Of the sample, 13% to 15% falls within the top ten clones. The sample's time point label, decoded: patch test 2, 6 weeks after DPC sensitization. The sample's treatment or condition label is to be understood as: therapeutic diphenylcyclopropenone sensitization with weekly scalp DPC. Total RNA was extracted from unfractionated whole blood that had been collected in Tempus Blood RNA tubes.

The sequencing used whole blood, collected in connection with sensitization to the hapten diphenylcyclopropenone (DPC). These TCRs come from a woman between 25 and 40 years old with alopecia areata. Some clones in this sample may be carry-over from other donors' samples.

The genes are TRBV4-1 and TRBJ2-1; D is possibly TRBD1 or TRBD2 (6 bases each). The CDR3 loop spans 15 amino acids. Per germline, CDR1 MGHRA and CDR2 YSYEKL. V lost 0 bases and J 9 bases, leaving 15 bases between the germline ends. In nucleotides, the CDR3 is TGCGCCAGCAGCCAAGACCCCCCCGGAGGGGGTGAGCAGTTCTTC. It specifies CASSQDPPGGGEQFF.

The chain carries TRBV18 and TRBJ2-1; 9 bases agree with TRBD1. The CDR3 runs 16 residues. Per germline, CDR1 KGHSH and CDR2 LQKENI. V gave up 3 bases and J gave up 8 bases; unmatched junction bases: 11. The DNA for the CDR3 is TGTGCCAGCTCACCGGTCAGGACAGGGGACAAGGATGAGCAGTTCTTC. This gives the protein CASSPVRTGDKDEQFF.

In its sample, this clonotype was seen many times. V and J are TRBV5-4 and TRBJ2-7; 9 bases map to TRBD2. From germline, CDR1 is SGHNT and CDR2 YYREEE (reference sequence). This CDR3 is built from 15 residues. Unmatched junction bases numbered 7, after V lost 4 bases and J lost 2 bases. In DNA form, the CDR3 reads TGTGCCAGCAGCGAGAGCGGGGGGCGCACCTACGAGCAGTACTTC. This codes for CASSESGGRTYEQYF.

This clonotype was seen more than once but under ten times. The chain employs TRBV6-2 or TRBV6-3 and TRBJ2-5; D may correspond to TRBD1 or TRBD2 (5 bases each). V lost 5 bases to trimming and J lost 3 bases, with 16 bases between them. The germline V gene has CDR1 MNHEY and CDR2 SVGEGT. This CDR3 has 15 amino acids. CDR3 nucleotide sequence: TGTGCCAGCAGTCCGGGACGGATTCCTGAAGAGACCCAGTACTTC. This encodes CASSPGRIPEETQYF.

This clonotype has at least ten counts. This chain's CDR3 is CASSNPGQKNTEAFF. The CDR3 DNA reads TGTGCCAGTAGCAACCCGGGACAGAAGAACACTGAAGCTTTCTTT. The rearrangement links TRBV19 to TRBJ1-1; 7 bases fit TRBD1. Per germline, CDR1 LNHDA and CDR2 SQIVND (reference sequence). V shed 6 bases, J shed 1 base, and the junction held 8 bases outside the gene matches. This CDR3 has 15 amino acids.

The table lists this clonotype with a few counts. The genes are TRBV7-2 and TRBJ2-2; 7 positions match TRBD1. Germline lookup yields CDR1 SGHTA and CDR2 FQGNSA. CDR3 size: 16 residues. Trimming cost V 5 bases and J 4 bases; bases outside gene matches: 10. The CDR3 spells CASSPRGGTSTGELFF. The CDR3 DNA follows: TGTGCCAGCAGCCCGAGAGGGGGCACTAGCACCGGGGAGCTGTTTTTT.

The V call is TRBV7-9, the J call TRBJ2-3; D not certain. Germline V gives CDR1 SEHNR, CDR2 FQNEAQ (reference sequence). This CDR3 has 13 amino acids. The V and J ends lost 5 bases and 2 bases respectively, with 8 bases between them. CDR3 sequence: CASSLPLTDTQYF. In DNA, the CDR3 is TGTGCCAGCAGCCTCCCACTCACAGATACGCAGTATTTT.

The chain recombines TRBV9 with TRBJ2-3; TRBD2 matches 12 bases. Germline trimming cut 10 bases from V and 2 bases from J; bases unmatched to any gene: 5. Germline V gene sequence: CDR1 SGDLS, CDR2 YYNGEE. There are 14 residues in the CDR3. CDR3 amino acids: CAGSSGGVTDTQYF. In nucleotides, the CDR3 is TGTGCCGGATCTAGCGGGGGGGTCACAGATACGCAGTATTTT.

This chain links TRBV29-1 with TRBJ1-2, with TRBD1 as a possible D gene (5 bases). The CDR3 is 15 amino acids. The germline V gene has CDR1 SQVTM and CDR2 ANQGSEA. The CDR3 bases are TGCAGGGCTGAGGAATTGGGGGGTACTAACTATGGCTACACCTTC. Its translation: CRAEELGGTNYGYTF.

This clonotype occurred a few times. The rearrangement links TRBV29-1 to TRBJ1-1, with 8 bases that match TRBD1. V lost 4 bases, J lost 3 bases, and 13 bases stayed unmatched. This CDR3 spans 16 amino acids. CDR1 is SQVTM and CDR2 is ANQGSEA in the germline V gene. CDR3 sequence (DNA): TGCAGCGTTGCCGGGGGGCAGGGGGCTTCTGACACTGAAGCTTTCTTT. Translating it yields CSVAGGQGASDTEAFF.